One sample yielded the 3 T cell receptor beta chains listed below, sequenced in a study of T cell repertoires in cytomegalovirus infection. These receptors have no known antigen. TCRdb fed the reads into MiXCR, producing one record per CDR3 protein. Here the sample spans around 710,000 distinct CDR3 sequences, almost 30% being singletons. The material was cultured CD8+ T cells from PBMCs, obtained from culture after CMV antigen stimulation. Every receptor here comes from a human donor in good health (CMV status not recorded). Some clones in this sample may be carry-over from other donors' samples.

This clonotype has just a few counts. The chain recombines TRBV10-3 with TRBJ2-7; 7 bases match TRBD1. Trimming removed 7 bases from V and 6 bases from J; junction bases left unmatched: 9. Germline V gene lookup returns CDR1 ENHRY and CDR2 SYGVKD. The CDR3 is 13 amino acids. The CDR3 sequence is CAIKNGQDGEQYV. The CDR3, as DNA: TGTGCCATCAAGAATGGACAGGATGGCGAGCAGTACGTC.

The CDR3 nucleotides are TGTGCCAGCAGCAGGGGACTCCATGACTACGAGCAGTACTTC. Its translation is CASSRGLHDYEQYF. This chain links TRBV13 with TRBJ2-7; TRBD2 is a possible D gene (6 bases). The germline CDR1 and CDR2 sequences are PRHDT and FYEKMQ (reference sequence). Trimming left V 5 bases short and J 3 bases short, with 14 bases between. The CDR3 is 14 residues long.

The chain uses TRBV12-3 or TRBV12-4 and TRBJ1-1, with TRBD1 identical over 8 bases. Losses at the gene ends were 7 bases for V and 5 bases for J; bases not matched to a gene: 3. The CDR3 has 12 residues. In nucleotides, the CDR3 is TGTGCCAGCATTGGGACAGGAACTGAAGCTTTCTTT. Translation: CASIGTGTEAFF.